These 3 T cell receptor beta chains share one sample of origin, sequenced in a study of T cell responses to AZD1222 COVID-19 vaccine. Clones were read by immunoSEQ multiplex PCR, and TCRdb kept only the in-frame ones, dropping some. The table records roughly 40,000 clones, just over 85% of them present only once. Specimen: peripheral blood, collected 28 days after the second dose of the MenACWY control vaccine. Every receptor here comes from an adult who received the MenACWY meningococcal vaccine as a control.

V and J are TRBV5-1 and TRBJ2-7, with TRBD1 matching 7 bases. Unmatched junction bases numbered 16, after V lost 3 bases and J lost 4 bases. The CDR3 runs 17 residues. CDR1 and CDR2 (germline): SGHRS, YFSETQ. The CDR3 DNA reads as TGCGCCAGCAGCTGGACTTTCCGGGACAGAATGTTATACGAGCAGTACTTC. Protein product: CASSWTFRDRMLYEQYF.

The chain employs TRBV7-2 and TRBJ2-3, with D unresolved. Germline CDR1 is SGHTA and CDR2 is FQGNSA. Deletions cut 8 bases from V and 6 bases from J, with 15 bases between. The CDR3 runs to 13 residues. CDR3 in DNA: TGTGCCAGCTCCCCGTTAGGCAGGGATACGCAGTATTTT. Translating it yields CASSPLGRDTQYF. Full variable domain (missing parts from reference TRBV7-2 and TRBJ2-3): GAGVSQSPSNKVTEKGKDVELRCDPISGHTALYWYRQSLGQGLEFLIYFQGNSAPDKSGLPSDRFSAERTGGSVSTLTIQRTQQEDSAVYLCASSPLGRDTQYFGPGTRLTVL.

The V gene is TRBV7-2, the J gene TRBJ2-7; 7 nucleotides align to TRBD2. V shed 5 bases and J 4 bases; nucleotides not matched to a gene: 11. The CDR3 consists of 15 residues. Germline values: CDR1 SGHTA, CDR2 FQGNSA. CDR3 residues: CASSPEGTIPYEQYF. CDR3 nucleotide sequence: TGTGCCAGCAGCCCAGAGGGGACTATTCCTTACGAGCAGTACTTC.